These 4 T cell receptor beta chains came from one sample sequenced in a study of T cells in Graves' hyperthyroidism and ophthalmopathy. RNA transcripts were the template for amplifying TCR beta CDR3 regions. Primed by the HTBI set, a first-round RT-PCR was run on the TCR CDR3. MiXCR, run by TCRdb on the multiplex PCR reads, gives a single entry per CDR3 protein. The sample consists of hundreds of thousands of distinct CDR3 sequences, approximately 20% of them appearing once. The sample consisted of blood. The receptors were gathered from a young woman with Graves' hyperthyroidism.

The table lists this clonotype with many counts. The rearrangement links TRBV12-3 or TRBV12-4 to TRBJ2-7; D gene unclear. Between the trimmed V and J ends, which lost 6 bases and 2 bases, there was a span of 5 bases. CDR3 length: 11 amino acids. CDR3 region: CASRSTYEQYF. CDR3 DNA: TGTGCCAGCAGGAGTACCTACGAGCAGTACTTC.

This clonotype was counted at least ten times. Just one base apart from a much larger clone, this may be a read error. The rearrangement joins TRBV6-1 to TRBJ2-7; TRBD1 or TRBD2 may be the D gene (7 bases each). Germline loops: CDR1 MNHNS, CDR2 SASEGT. V was shortened by 8 bases and J by 4 bases, with 18 bases between the two germline ends. This CDR3 comprises 14 residues. As DNA, the CDR3 is TGTGCCAGCGCTCTCGCAGGGGGGGTTTACGAGCAGTACTTC. Amino acid sequence: CASALAGGVYEQYF.

This clonotype was detected ten times or more. The chain combines TRBV24-1 with TRBJ1-2, with D hard to call. The V gene's germline CDR1 is KGHDR and CDR2 SFDVKD. V lost 1 base and J 12 bases, leaving 5 bases between the germline ends. CDR3 length equals 10 residues. The CDR3 coding sequence is TGTGCCACCAGTGATTTTTTCAACACCTTC. It yields the protein CATSDFFNTF.

The table lists this clonotype with many counts. At one end the junction does not follow the germline gene, possibly because of a read error. The rearrangement joins TRBV20-1 to TRBJ1-2, with D possibly being TRBD1 (5 bases). The CDR3 is made up of 13 amino acids. Looked up from germline, CDR1 is DFQATT and CDR2 is SNEGSKA (reference sequence). CDR3 sequence reads: CSARDVGGNGNTF. CDR3 nucleotides: TGCAGTGCTAGAGATGTGGGGGGGAATGGCAACACCTTC.